Listed here are 11 T cell receptor beta chains from one sample, sequenced in a study of long-term antiretroviral therapy in people with HIV. Survey-level immunoSEQ v3.0 assays were run. The repertoire was sequenced with immunoSEQ multiplex PCR; TCRdb's copy has only in-frame clones and lacks some. In the table there are tens of thousands of clones, about 86% of which are singletons. Here the sequenced sample was unsorted PBMCs, taken 1.3 years after starting antiretroviral therapy. Source of these receptors: a man in his sixties with HIV.

This clone was observed a few times. The gene calls are TRBV7-9 and TRBJ2-1; D perhaps matches TRBD1 (5 bases). Germline V gene data show CDR1 as SEHNR and CDR2 as FQNEAQ (reference sequence). The CDR3 is 11 amino acids. CDR3 DNA sequence: TGTGCGGACACTGAATACAATGAGCAGTTCTTC. Its translation is CADTEYNEQFF.

The CDR3 DNA sequence: TGTGCCAGCAGTCTCTGGGGGGCAGGGGGAAACACCATATATTTT. Its protein product is CASSLWGAGGNTIYF. J is TRBJ1-3 and V is TRBV6-5; tentative D call: TRBD1 (6 bases). CDR1 and CDR2 from the germline V gene are MNHEY and SVGAGI. Between the trimmed V and J ends, which lost 5 bases and 4 bases, there was a span of 15 bases. The CDR3 covers 15 residues.

J is TRBJ2-2 and V is TRBV12-2; TRBD1 reflects the table's D call only, with no check against the DNA. TRBV12-2 is an annotated pseudogene. The CDR3 runs to 17 residues. The CDR3 spells CASRLALTGINTGELFF. The CDR3 nucleotides are TGTGCAAGTCGCTTAGCGTTAACAGGGATAAACACCGGGGAGCTGTTTTTT.

The rearrangement joins TRBV30 to TRBJ2-1; TRBD2 matches at 11 bases. This CDR3 comprises 17 residues. CDR1 is GTSNPN, CDR2 SVGIG, per germline (reference sequence). V was clipped by 0 bases and J by 0 bases; unmatched bases: 4. The CDR3 DNA sequence: TGTGCCTGGAGTGTACTTGGGACTAGCGGCTCCTACAATGAGCAGTTCTTC. This sequence encodes CAWSVLGTSGSYNEQFF.

This clone was seen more than once but under ten times. The chain joins TRBV25-1 to TRBJ1-1; perhaps TRBD1 as D (5 bases). The germline CDR1 and CDR2 sequences are MGHDK and SYGVNS. The CDR3 consists of 16 residues. V was trimmed by 2 bases and J by 4 bases, leaving 17 bases between them. The CDR3 here is CASSEVGQGVGTEAFF. For the CDR3, the DNA is TGTGCCAGCAGTGAAGTCGGACAAGGGGTAGGCACTGAAGCTTTCTTT.

The CDR3: CASSLSTSGSSLEQYF. CDR3 DNA: TGTGCCAGCAGTTTATCGACTAGCGGGAGCTCACTCGAGCAGTACTTC. This sequence joins TRBV27 and TRBJ2-7, with 12 bases identical to TRBD2. Trimming at V came to 0 bases and at J to 6 bases, leaving 6 bases not matched to a gene. The V gene's germline CDR1 is MNHEY and CDR2 SMNVEV (reference sequence). CDR3 length: 16 residues.

This clone was picked up one time. The rearrangement links TRBV19 to TRBJ1-5, with D unresolved. CDR1 is LNHDA and CDR2 is SQIVND in the germline V gene (reference sequence). The CDR3 is 16 residues long. Trimming removed 5 bases at V and 0 bases at J, with 14 bases between. CDR3 amino acids: CASSLFDGYSNQPQHF. Written as DNA, the CDR3 is TGTGCCAGTAGTCTCTTCGATGGTTATAGCAATCAGCCCCAGCATTTT. Combining the CDR3 with reference TRBV19 and TRBJ1-5 gives the whole variable domain DGGITQSPKYLFRKEGQNVTLSCEQNLNHDAMYWYRQDPGQGLRLIYYSQIVNDFQKGDIAEGYSVSREKKESFPLTVTSAQKNPTAFYLCASSLFDGYSNQPQHFGDGTRLSIL.

The chain employs TRBV19 and TRBJ1-4; D is unclear. This CDR3 spans 15 amino acids. Germline CDR1 and CDR2: LNHDA and SQIVND (reference sequence). Trimming cost V 2 bases and J 9 bases, with 16 bases left between them. The CDR3 nucleotides read TGTGCCAGTAGTATAATGGGTAAAGGAATGAAAAAACTGTTTTTT. This translates into CASSIMGKGMKKLFF.

The chain joins TRBV7-2 to TRBJ1-2; the match to TRBD1 covers 7 bases. The germline gives CDR1 SGHTA, CDR2 FQGNSA. V shed 5 bases and J 2 bases; nucleotides not matched to a gene: 14. The CDR3 is 17 amino acids. The CDR3 DNA follows: TGTGCCAGCAGCCTTCGACAGGGCGGGTTCGAAAACTATGGCTACACCTTC. The encoded protein is CASSLRQGGFENYGYTF. Filled out from reference TRBV7-2 and TRBJ1-2, the complete variable domain reads GAGVSQSPSNKVTEKGKDVELRCDPISGHTALYWYRQSLGQGLEFLIYFQGNSAPDKSGLPSDRFSAERTGGSVSTLTIQRTQQEDSAVYLCASSLRQGGFENYGYTFGSGTRLTVV.

V gene TRBV7-9 combines with J gene TRBJ2-1; TRBD2 agrees at 9 bases. The germline gives CDR1 SEHNR, CDR2 FQNEAQ (reference sequence). V lost 5 bases and J lost 6; bases outside the gene matches: 11. This CDR3 spans 16 amino acids. CDR3 sequence reads: CASSLHGASGTNEQFF. CDR3 bases: TGTGCCAGCAGCCTACACGGGGCTAGCGGGACCAATGAGCAGTTCTTC.

This rearrangement joins TRBV5-1 to TRBJ2-1, with TRBD2 matching over 11 bases. The CDR3 has 18 amino acids. V gave up 0 bases and J gave up 5 bases; unmatched junction bases: 10. From germline, CDR1 is SGHRS and CDR2 YFSETQ. The CDR3 protein is CASSLGLQASGGNNEQFF. In nucleotides, the CDR3 is TGCGCCAGCAGCTTGGGCCTTCAAGCTAGCGGGGGGAACAATGAGCAGTTCTTC.